Sequencing of this T cell receptor delta chain was carried out in a study of gamma-delta T cells after stem cell transplantation. This clone turned up a few times. An end of the junction differs from the germline gene, which may be a read error. The germline V gene encodes CDR1 GEAIGNYY and CDR2 EKD. The CDR3 covers 19 residues. With CATT, TCRdb re-called clones from the RT-PCR reads. The table has 1,000 to 1,500 delta-chain clones, 30% to 40% seen once. The clonotype was recovered from a human donor. It is not recorded whose cells these are; they may come from a transplant donor. The rearrangement joins TRDV2 to TRDJ1; TRDD3 agrees at 13 bases. Specimen: gamma-delta T cells. CDR3 sequence: CACDPVLGDTPNYTDNLIF. The CDR3 nucleotides are TGTGCCTGTGACCCGGTACTGGGGGATACGCCCAACTACACCGATAACCTCATCTTT.